Reported below is one T cell receptor (beta chain). The data originate from a study of T cell changes during pregnancy in multiple sclerosis. Assay: immunoSEQ multiplex PCR; the TCRdb copy retains only in-frame clones and omits some. The repertoire holds over 85,000 clones, with approximately 89% as singletons. The receptor's source is a female donor in good health, enrolled as a control in a pregnancy study. This specimen consisted of peripheral blood, obtained in the first trimester of pregnancy.

CDR3 coding DNA: TGTGCCACTCAGGACAGGATTGGGCCCCAGCATTTT. Amino acid sequence: CATQDRIGPQHF. The chain links TRBV10-3 to TRBJ1-5, with 7 bases matching TRBD1. The CDR3 spans 12 residues. From germline, CDR1 is ENHRY and CDR2 SYGVKD. V lost 10 bases to trimming and J lost 9 bases; unmatched junction nucleotides: 9.